This T cell receptor (beta chain) originates from a study of OX40 agonist ivuxolimab in advanced cancers. Across the whole study: Patients were dosed intravenously with ivuxolimab at 0.01 to 10 mg/kg every 2 weeks.

Blood sampling took place at baseline, cycle 4 day 1, and cycle 7 day 1. Produced via immunoSEQ multiplex PCR; TCRdb's table is partial and in-frame only. Of roughly 110,000 clones in the sample, around 90% were seen once. This sample comprised CD4+ or CD8+ T cells sorted from blood, obtained in a trial of the OX40 agonist ivuxolimab. The source is an adult with an advanced solid tumor such as melanoma, head and neck, liver or kidney cancer.

DNA of the CDR3: TGTGCCAGCAGGGGCCCAACGGGATCCGGGGAGCTGTTTTTT. It specifies CASRGPTGSGELFF. This chain connects TRBV7-2 to TRBJ2-2; D is perhaps TRBD2 (5 bases). The V end was cut by 6 bases, the J end by 6 bases, with 14 bases between. The germline V gene has CDR1 SGHTA and CDR2 FQGNSA. This CDR3 region has 14 residues. Looking up the rest from reference TRBV7-2 and TRBJ2-2 gives the full variable domain: GAGVSQSPSNKVTEKGKDVELRCDPISGHTALYWYRQSLGQGLEFLIYFQGNSAPDKSGLPSDRFSAERTGGSVSTLTIQRTQQEDSAVYLCASRGPTGSGELFFGEGSRLTVL.